Following are 26 T cell receptor beta chains from one sample sequenced in a study of blood T cell repertoires in COVID-19. Sequencing was performed with immunoSEQ multiplex PCR; in TCRdb, only in-frame clones are kept and a portion is missing. The sample includes about 200,000 clones, roughly 82% of them seen just once. Sequences were obtained from PBMCs or T cells enriched from blood (not recorded which). These receptors all stem from a woman between 55 and 75 years old with acute COVID-19.

J is TRBJ2-2 and V is TRBV9; 13 nucleotides line up with TRBD2. J gave up 4 bases and V 1 base, and 7 bases lay outside the gene matches. Germline V gene sequence: CDR1 SGDLS, CDR2 YYNGEE. The CDR3 length is 18 residues. The CDR3 here is CASSVTSGGAQSTGELFF. The CDR3 DNA follows: TGTGCCAGCAGCGTAACTAGCGGGGGGGCCCAGAGCACCGGGGAGCTGTTTTTT.

The chain carries TRBV6-5 and TRBJ1-5; the D is unclear. The V gene's germline CDR1 is MNHEY and CDR2 SVGAGI. The CDR3 loop spans 13 amino acids. V was clipped by 6 bases and J by 7 bases, with 13 bases between them. The CDR3 spells CASRGGMEQPQHF. The CDR3 DNA is TGTGCCAGCAGAGGAGGGATGGAACAGCCCCAGCATTTT.

The CDR3 loop is CASSYSRDSYEQYF. For the CDR3, the DNA is TGCGCCAGCAGCTACTCCAGGGACTCCTACGAGCAGTACTTC. The chain is built from TRBV5-1 and TRBJ2-7; possibly TRBD1 for D (5 bases). The CDR3 sequence is 14 residues long. The germline V and J ends were trimmed by 3 bases and 0 bases, with 10 bases remaining between them. Germline V gene sequence: CDR1 SGHRS, CDR2 YFSETQ.

V and J are TRBV29-1 and TRBJ2-5, with 10 bases aligning to TRBD1. V was clipped by 7 bases and J by 2 bases; unmatched bases: 7. Germline V CDR1 and CDR2: SQVTM, ANQGSEA. The CDR3 loop spans 14 amino acids. In DNA form, the CDR3 reads TGCAGCGGTGGACAGGGGGTTAGGCAAGAGACCCAGTACTTC. Its protein is CSGGQGVRQETQYF.

The chain carries TRBV9 and TRBJ2-1; no clear D. Trimming cost V 0 bases and J 2 bases, with 12 bases left between them. This CDR3 has 16 amino acids. Germline V gives CDR1 SGDLS, CDR2 YYNGEE. This chain's CDR3 is CASSVVFSNTYNEQFF. As DNA, the CDR3 is TGTGCCAGCAGCGTAGTATTTAGCAATACCTACAATGAGCAGTTCTTC.

This rearrangement joins TRBV2 to TRBJ2-1; the match to TRBD1 covers 7 bases. The junction had 2 bases not matched to a gene; V was cut back by 0 bases and J by 6 bases. The CDR3 runs 14 residues. Germline lookup yields CDR1 SNHLY and CDR2 FYNNEI. In DNA form, the CDR3 reads TGTGCCAGCAGTGAAGCGACAGGGCTCAATGAGCAGTTCTTC. Its translation: CASSEATGLNEQFF.

The chain carries TRBV3-1 (or the pseudogene TRBV3-2) and TRBJ1-6, with TRBD1 as a possible D gene (5 bases). The CDR3 runs to 14 residues. Germline CDR1 LGHDT, CDR2 YNNKEL (reference sequence). The V end lost 4 bases, the J end lost 9 bases, and 13 bases lay between the germline ends. The CDR3 DNA sequence: TGTGCCAGCAGCCTCAAGGCGGGGGTTTCACCCCTCCACTTT. As protein: CASSLKAGVSPLHF.

The chain carries TRBV27 and TRBJ1-5; D is undetermined. The V gene lost 4 bases and the J gene lost 3 bases, with 10 bases spanning the gap. CDR1 MNHEY and CDR2 SMNVEV come from the germline V gene (reference sequence). The CDR3 sequence is 14 residues long. CDR3 in amino acids: CASSSLEPNQPQHF. The DNA for the CDR3 is TGTGCCAGCAGTTCCTTGGAGCCCAATCAGCCCCAGCATTTT.

The chain uses TRBV30 and TRBJ1-1; D might be TRBD1 (6 bases). Germline CDR1 is GTSNPN and CDR2 is SVGIG (reference sequence). The CDR3 spans 14 residues. V lost 3 bases and J 1 base, leaving 12 bases between the germline ends. Here the CDR3 DNA reads TGTGCCTGGAGCGTTGACAGGACGAACACTGAAGCTTTCTTT. Protein sequence: CAWSVDRTNTEAFF.

The V gene is TRBV19, the J gene TRBJ1-3; D perhaps matches TRBD1 (6 bases). CDR3 length equals 13 residues. Germline values: CDR1 LNHDA, CDR2 SQIVND (reference sequence). The V and J ends lost 4 bases and 3 bases respectively, with 7 bases between them. CDR3 coding DNA: TGTGCCAGTAGTAGGACAGATGGAAACACCATATATTTT. Translation gives CASSRTDGNTIYF.

This clone was seen once. This chain uses TRBV10-2 with TRBJ1-1; TRBD1 is a possible D gene (5 bases). CDR1 and CDR2 from the germline V gene are WSHSY and SAAADI. V lost 10 bases and J lost 4, with 19 bases in between. The CDR3 contains 14 residues. The CDR3 DNA follows: TGCGCCACCAAGGGGCAGCTTGGCGGCACTGAAGCTTTCTTT. It yields the protein CATKGQLGGTEAFF.

The chain has TRBV24-1 and TRBJ2-3; 8 bases are shared with TRBD2. Germline trimming cut 4 bases from V and 6 bases from J; bases unmatched to any gene: 11. The CDR3 is 16 amino acids. Per the germline V gene, CDR1 is KGHDR and CDR2 is SFDVKD. In DNA, the CDR3 is TGTGCCACCAGTGACCCTCTTAGCGGGGCAGGGGATACGCAGTATTTT. Its protein is CATSDPLSGAGDTQYF.

The J gene is TRBJ2-1, the V gene TRBV27; TRBD2 aligns across 10 bases. Trimming at V came to 5 bases and at J to 8 bases, leaving 9 bases not matched to a gene. The CDR3 contains 15 residues. CDR1 MNHEY and CDR2 SMNVEV come from the germline V gene (reference sequence). The DNA of the CDR3 is TGTGCCAGCAGTCCCAAGCGGGGGGGCCGCGATGAGCAGTTCTTC. The encoded protein is CASSPKRGGRDEQFF.

This clone was seen a few times. This chain uses TRBV18 with TRBJ1-5; TRBD1 might be the D (5 bases). Trimming took 2 bases from V and 0 from J, leaving 14 bases between them. This CDR3 contains 17 residues. Germline V CDR1 and CDR2: KGHSH, LQKENI. Here the CDR3 reads CASSPKPSTDSNQPQHF. The CDR3 DNA sequence: TGTGCCAGCTCACCAAAACCTTCGACAGATAGCAATCAGCCCCAGCATTTT.

The sample holds a few counts of this clone. V and J are TRBV7-2 and TRBJ1-1; D remains ambiguous. The V end was cut by 5 bases, the J end by 0 bases, with 10 bases between. Per the germline V gene, CDR1 is SGHTA and CDR2 is FQGNSA. The CDR3 spans 14 residues. CDR3 sequence: CASSPRQLNTEAFF. The CDR3 bases are TGTGCCAGCAGCCCCCGCCAGTTGAACACTGAAGCTTTCTTT. The complete variable domain, with remaining parts taken from reference TRBV7-2 and TRBJ1-1, reads GAGVSQSPSNKVTEKGKDVELRCDPISGHTALYWYRQSLGQGLEFLIYFQGNSAPDKSGLPSDRFSAERTGGSVSTLTIQRTQQEDSAVYLCASSPRQLNTEAFFGQGTRLTVV.

V is TRBV29-1 and J is TRBJ1-5; possibly TRBD1 for D (6 bases). Per germline, CDR1 SQVTM and CDR2 ANQGSEA. The V end was cut by 6 bases, the J end by 0 bases, with 12 bases between. The CDR3 has 14 amino acids. CDR3 nucleotide sequence: TGCAGCGTGCTCACAGGGATTAGCAATCAGCCCCAGCATTTT. Protein sequence: CSVLTGISNQPQHF.

The V gene is TRBV7-2, the J gene TRBJ2-7; 9 nucleotides agree with TRBD1. V lost 0 bases, J lost 6 bases, and 3 bases stayed unmatched. CDR1 and CDR2 from the germline V gene are SGHTA and FQGNSA. The CDR3 has 14 amino acids. The CDR3 region has the DNA TGTGCCAGCAGCTTAGCGGAGGGACAGGGCGAGCAGTACTTC. As protein: CASSLAEGQGEQYF.

V and J are TRBV5-1 and TRBJ2-7, with D maybe TRBD1 (5 bases). Germline CDR1 SGHRS, CDR2 YFSETQ. Trimming took 4 bases from V and 6 from J, leaving 14 bases between them. The CDR3 has 13 amino acids. In nucleotides, the CDR3 is TGCGCCAGCAGCCGTACACCCCAGGGCGAGCAGTACTTC. Its protein product is CASSRTPQGEQYF.

The gene calls are TRBV7-8 and TRBJ1-1; a possible D gene is TRBD1 (5 bases). The V gene lost 0 bases and the J gene lost 6 bases, with 8 bases spanning the gap. There are 13 residues in the CDR3. Germline-derived CDR1 and CDR2 are SGHVS and FQNEAQ. Here the CDR3 reads CASSLAGGAEAFF. CDR3 nucleotide sequence: TGTGCCAGCAGCTTAGCCGGGGGGGCTGAAGCTTTCTTT.

This rearrangement joins TRBV12-5 to TRBJ2-7, with 7 bases aligning to TRBD1. CDR3 length: 15 amino acids. Trimming took 5 bases from V and 1 from J; bases not matched to a gene: 8. Germline CDR1 and CDR2: LGHNT and FRNRAP. CDR3 loop: CASGRDNRGSYEQYV. CDR3 nucleotide sequence: TGTGCTAGTGGTCGCGACAACAGGGGATCCTACGAGCAGTACGTC.

This clone was seen more than once but under ten times. The chain links TRBV6-5 to TRBJ2-1, with D perhaps matching TRBD1 (7 bases). V lost 0 bases and J lost 1, with 10 bases in between. The CDR3 has 16 amino acids. CDR1 MNHEY and CDR2 SVGAGI come from the germline V gene. Here the CDR3 reads CASSYSGGQSYNEQFF. For the CDR3, the DNA is TGTGCCAGCAGTTACTCGGGGGGACAGTCCTACAATGAGCAGTTCTTC.

V usage is TRBV27 and J usage is TRBJ2-7, with 13 bases that match TRBD2. With V trimmed by 5 bases and J by 7 bases, 11 bases remained unmatched. Germline V gene sequence: CDR1 MNHEY, CDR2 SMNVEV (reference sequence). The CDR3 is made up of 16 amino acids. The chain's CDR3 is CASSLPGLAGFGEQYF. CDR3 DNA sequence: TGTGCCAGCAGTCTCCCGGGACTAGCGGGGTTCGGGGAGCAGTACTTC.

The chain recombines TRBV6-5 with TRBJ1-1, with 8 bases identical to TRBD1. This CDR3 has 11 amino acids. The germline gives CDR1 MNHEY, CDR2 SVGAGI. Trimming cost V 8 bases and J 11 bases; bases outside gene matches: 7. CDR3 coding DNA: TGTGCCAGCTGGACAGGGTTTGACGCTTTCTTT. It encodes CASWTGFDAFF.

In its sample, this clone was seen once. The chain uses TRBV7-5 and TRBJ1-5. TRBV7-5 is noted as a pseudogene. The CDR3 totals 11 residues. The CDR3 protein is CARSPPLPQHF. The CDR3 DNA reads as TGTGCCAGAAGCCCTCCCCTGCCCCAGCATTTT.

This clone was recorded a few times. V is TRBV29-1 and J is TRBJ1-2; D gene uncertain. This CDR3 has 13 residues. Trimming left V 3 bases short and J 5 bases short, with 13 bases between. The V gene's germline CDR1 is SQVTM and CDR2 ANQGSEA. This CDR3 reads CSVDGIISYGYTF. CDR3 in DNA: TGCAGCGTTGACGGGATAATTTCGTATGGCTACACCTTC.

The chain has TRBV14 and TRBJ1-3, with D hard to call. The CDR3 extends over 11 amino acids. Trimming removed 3 bases at V and 10 bases at J, with 7 bases between. CDR1 is SGHDN and CDR2 is FVKESK in the germline V gene. The CDR3 nucleotides are TGTGCCAGCAGCCAGCAGCGGACCATATATTTT. This translates into CASSQQRTIYF.